The entry below gives a single T cell receptor (beta chain) sequence along with its context. Its antigen is not known. These data are taken from a study of T cell responses to AZD1222 COVID-19 vaccine. On the study more broadly: The analysis combined second doses at about 4 or about 12 weeks. Study-level findings and limits: White British ancestry dominated among donors, who included more females, and clonal diversity was possibly underestimated. Per reports, nearly half of all spike-specific TCRs target regions that are unmutated in variants.

Method: immunoSEQ multiplex PCR; TCRdb's copy keeps in-frame clones and lacks some. The table lists about 120,000 clones, around 89% of them singletons, with 3.1% in the top ten. The sequenced sample was peripheral blood, obtained on day 0 of AZD1222 vaccination. The sequence derives from an adult in good health.

The CDR3 DNA follows: TGTGCCAGCAGCGGAGGCGTGGAGGGGAGCTATGGCTACACCTTC. Protein product: CASSGGVEGSYGYTF. The gene calls are TRBV9 and TRBJ1-2; D possibly corresponds to TRBD1 (5 bases). Germline lookup yields CDR1 SGDLS and CDR2 YYNGEE. The CDR3 is 15 residues long. V was shortened by 3 bases and J by 4 bases, with 16 bases between the two germline ends.